This T cell receptor (beta chain) is from a study of cytomegalovirus exposure and HLA in healthy donors. Germline V lookup: CDR1 KGHSH, CDR2 LQKENI. V lost 2 bases and J 5 bases, leaving 9 bases between the germline ends. The CDR3 runs to 13 residues. General study points: A list of 150 to 200 TCR beta chains associated with cytomegalovirus was given.

The PCR contained 60 Vbeta and 13 Jbeta primers. Sequenced by immunoSEQ multiplex PCR; TCRdb stores in-frame clones only, minus some. Of about 150,000 clones listed, over 60% are singletons. Points on this clone: The antigen is undetermined. The sample contains more than one DNA sequence encoding this CDR3.

The sample was PBMCs. V gene TRBV18 combines with J gene TRBJ2-5; possible D gene TRBD2, 6 bases. This clonotype was obtained from a man aged 40-49 years in good health and CMV-seropositive. The chain's CDR3 is CASSPGAGETQYF. The CDR3 DNA reads TGTGCCAGCTCACCAGGGGCGGGGGAGACCCAGTACTTC.